This T cell receptor beta chain stems from a study of CD8 T cells in Susac syndrome. When the RNA was reverse transcribed, random hexamers were used with an input of roughly 0.5 to 1 ug. The authors amplified TCR beta CDR3 across 54 Vbeta and 13 Jbeta using immunoSEQ multiplex PCR. TCRdb re-derived calls from the immunoSEQ multiplex PCR reads in MiXCR, one entry per CDR3 protein. The table has a few hundred thousand distinct CDR3 sequences, 92% seen once. Germline V CDR1 and CDR2: DFQATT, SNEGSKA (reference sequence). This CDR3 region has 13 residues. The V end was cut by 6 bases, the J end by 7 bases, with 13 bases between. Control patients had untreated stable or active relapsing-remitting multiple sclerosis by revised McDonald criteria.

This TCR derives from a human donor with multiple sclerosis. The sequenced sample was CD4+ T cells from PBMCs. The V call is TRBV20-1, the J call TRBJ1-6; TRBD1 is a possible D gene (5 bases). CDR3 coding DNA: TGCAGTGCCGCAGGGTTTGGGAATTCACCCCTCCACTTT. Its protein is CSAAGFGNSPLHF.